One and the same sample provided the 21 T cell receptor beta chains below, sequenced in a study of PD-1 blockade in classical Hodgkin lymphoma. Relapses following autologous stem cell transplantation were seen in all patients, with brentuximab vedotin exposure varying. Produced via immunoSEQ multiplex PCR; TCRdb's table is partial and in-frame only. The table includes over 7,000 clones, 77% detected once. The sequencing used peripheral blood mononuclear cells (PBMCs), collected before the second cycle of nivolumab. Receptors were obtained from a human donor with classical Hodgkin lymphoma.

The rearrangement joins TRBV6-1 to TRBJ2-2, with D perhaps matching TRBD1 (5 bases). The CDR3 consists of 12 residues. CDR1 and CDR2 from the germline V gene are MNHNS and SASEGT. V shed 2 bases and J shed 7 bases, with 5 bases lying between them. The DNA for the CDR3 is TGTGCCAGCAGTGAACAGGGCGGGGAGCTGTTTTTT. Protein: CASSEQGGELFF.

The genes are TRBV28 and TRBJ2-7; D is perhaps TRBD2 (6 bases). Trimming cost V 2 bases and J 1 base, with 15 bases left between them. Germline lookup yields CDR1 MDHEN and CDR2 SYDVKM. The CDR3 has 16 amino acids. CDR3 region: CASSLRRISGSYEQYF. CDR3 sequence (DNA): TGTGCCAGCAGTTTACGTCGGATTAGCGGATCCTACGAGCAGTACTTC.

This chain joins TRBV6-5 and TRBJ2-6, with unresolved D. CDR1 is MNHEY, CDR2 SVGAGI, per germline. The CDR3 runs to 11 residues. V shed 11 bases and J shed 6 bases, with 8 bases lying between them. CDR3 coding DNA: TGTGCCGTAAGGGAGGCCAACGTCCTGACTTTC. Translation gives CAVREANVLTF.

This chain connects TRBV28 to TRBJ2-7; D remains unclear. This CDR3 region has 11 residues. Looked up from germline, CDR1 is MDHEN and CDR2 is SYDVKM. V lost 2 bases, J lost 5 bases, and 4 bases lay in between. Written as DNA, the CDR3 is TGTGCCAGCAGTTTAGGAGACGAGCAGTACTTC. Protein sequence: CASSLGDEQYF.

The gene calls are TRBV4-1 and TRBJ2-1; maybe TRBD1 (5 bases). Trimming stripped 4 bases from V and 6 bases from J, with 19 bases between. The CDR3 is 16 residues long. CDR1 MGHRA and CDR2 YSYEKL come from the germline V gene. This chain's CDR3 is CASSRDLQGPVNEQFF. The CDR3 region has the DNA TGCGCCAGCAGCCGAGACCTTCAGGGCCCCGTCAATGAGCAGTTCTTC.

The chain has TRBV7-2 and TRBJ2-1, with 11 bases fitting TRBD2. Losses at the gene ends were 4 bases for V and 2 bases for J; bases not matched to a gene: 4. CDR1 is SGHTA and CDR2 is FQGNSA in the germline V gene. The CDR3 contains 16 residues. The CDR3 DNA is TGTGCCAGCAGCTATAGGGGACTAGCGGCCTACAATGAGCAGTTCTTC. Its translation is CASSYRGLAAYNEQFF. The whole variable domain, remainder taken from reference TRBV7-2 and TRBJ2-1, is GAGVSQSPSNKVTEKGKDVELRCDPISGHTALYWYRQSLGQGLEFLIYFQGNSAPDKSGLPSDRFSAERTGGSVSTLTIQRTQQEDSAVYLCASSYRGLAAYNEQFFGPGTRLTVL.

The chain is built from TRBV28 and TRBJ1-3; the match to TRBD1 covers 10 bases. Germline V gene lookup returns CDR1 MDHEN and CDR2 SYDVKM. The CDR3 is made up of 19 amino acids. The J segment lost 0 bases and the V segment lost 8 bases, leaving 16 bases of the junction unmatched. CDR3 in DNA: TGTGCCAGCCGGGCGTTCGGGACAGGGGCCACCAGCTCTGGAAACACCATATATTTT. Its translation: CASRAFGTGATSSGNTIYF.

CDR3 in DNA: TGTGCCAGCAGCTCAACTAGCGGACCCACAGATACGCAGTATTTT. This translates into CASSSTSGPTDTQYF. The chain joins TRBV7-2 to TRBJ2-3; 8 bases agree with TRBD2. From germline, CDR1 is SGHTA and CDR2 FQGNSA. With 4 bases clipped from V and 2 bases from J, the junction kept 5 bases outside the gene matches. This CDR3 is built from 15 residues.

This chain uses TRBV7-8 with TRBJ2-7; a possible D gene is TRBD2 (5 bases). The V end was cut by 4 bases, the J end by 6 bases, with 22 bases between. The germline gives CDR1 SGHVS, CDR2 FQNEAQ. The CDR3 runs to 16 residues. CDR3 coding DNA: TGTGCCAGCAGCTCCCGACCCAACCTAATTGGAGGCGAGCAGTACTTC. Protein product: CASSSRPNLIGGEQYF.

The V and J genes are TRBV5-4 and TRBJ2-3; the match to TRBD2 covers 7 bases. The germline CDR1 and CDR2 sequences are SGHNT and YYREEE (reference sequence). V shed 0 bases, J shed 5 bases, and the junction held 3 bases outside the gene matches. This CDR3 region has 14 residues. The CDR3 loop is CASSLGLAQDTQYF. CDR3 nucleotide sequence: TGTGCCAGCAGCTTGGGACTAGCACAAGATACGCAGTATTTT. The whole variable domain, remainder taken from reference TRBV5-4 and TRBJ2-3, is ETGVTQSPTHLIKTRGQQVTLRCSSQSGHNTVSWYQQALGQGPQFIFQYYREEENGRGNFPPRFSGLQFPNYSSELNVNALELDDSALYLCASSLGLAQDTQYFGPGTRLTVL.

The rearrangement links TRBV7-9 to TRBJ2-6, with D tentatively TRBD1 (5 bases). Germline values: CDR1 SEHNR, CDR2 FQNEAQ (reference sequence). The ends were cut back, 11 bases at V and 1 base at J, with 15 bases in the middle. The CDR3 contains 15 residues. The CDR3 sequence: CAVTEGASGANVLTF. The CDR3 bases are TGTGCCGTAACCGAAGGGGCGTCTGGGGCCAACGTCCTGACTTTC.

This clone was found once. This CDR3 reads CASSSGLAGVRTQYF. The CDR3 DNA reads as TGTGCCAGCAGCTCGGGACTAGCGGGGGTCCGGACCCAGTACTTC. V usage is TRBV7-2 and J usage is TRBJ2-5, with 14 bases that match TRBD2. V trimming: 4 bases; J trimming: 7 bases; junction bases outside the gene matches: 5. Germline V gene data show CDR1 as SGHTA and CDR2 as FQGNSA. There are 15 residues in the CDR3.

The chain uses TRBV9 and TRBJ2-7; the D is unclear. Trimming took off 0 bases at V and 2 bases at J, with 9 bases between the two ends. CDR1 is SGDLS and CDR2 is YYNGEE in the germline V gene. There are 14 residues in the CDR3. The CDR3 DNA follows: TGTGCCAGCAGCGTAGGAAGGGATCCCTACGAGCAGTACTTC. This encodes CASSVGRDPYEQYF.

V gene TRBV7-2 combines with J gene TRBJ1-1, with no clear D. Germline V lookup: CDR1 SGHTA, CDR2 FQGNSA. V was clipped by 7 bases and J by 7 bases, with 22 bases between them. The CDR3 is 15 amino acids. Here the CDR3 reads CASINNPFGRSEAFF. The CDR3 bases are TGTGCCAGCATCAACAACCCCTTTGGGAGAAGTGAAGCTTTCTTT.

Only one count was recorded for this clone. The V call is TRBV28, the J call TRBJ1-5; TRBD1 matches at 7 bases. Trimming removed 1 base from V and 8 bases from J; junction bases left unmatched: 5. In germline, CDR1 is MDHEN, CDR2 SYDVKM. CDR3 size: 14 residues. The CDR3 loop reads CASSLLDREEPQHF. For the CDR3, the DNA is TGTGCCAGCAGTTTATTAGACAGGGAAGAGCCCCAGCATTTT.

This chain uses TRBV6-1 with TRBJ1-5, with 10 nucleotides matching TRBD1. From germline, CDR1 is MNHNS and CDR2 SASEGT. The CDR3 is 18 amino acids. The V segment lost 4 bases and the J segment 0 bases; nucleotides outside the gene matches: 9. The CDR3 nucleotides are TGTGCCAGCAGTGGAGGGACAGGGGCCTCGAATAGCAATCAGCCCCAGCATTTT. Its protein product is CASSGGTGASNSNQPQHF.

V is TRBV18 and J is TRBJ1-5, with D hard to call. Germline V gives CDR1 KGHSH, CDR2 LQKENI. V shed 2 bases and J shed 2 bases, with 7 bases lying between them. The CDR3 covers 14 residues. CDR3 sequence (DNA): TGTGCCAGCTCACCAGACCATGGCAATCAGCCCCAGCATTTT. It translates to CASSPDHGNQPQHF.

For the CDR3, the DNA is TGTGCCAGCAGCCAGAGCCTTAGGGACACTGAAGCTTTCTTT. The encoded protein is CASSQSLRDTEAFF. V gene TRBV4-2 combines with J gene TRBJ1-1, with D hard to call. The CDR3 has 14 amino acids. Germline V gene data show CDR1 as LGHNA and CDR2 as YNFKEQ. V was clipped by 3 bases and J by 3 bases, with 11 bases between them.

CDR3 DNA: TGTGCCAGCAGCCAAAGTTCCCACAATGAGCAGTTCTTC. Residues: CASSQSSHNEQFF. The chain couples TRBV5-4 to TRBJ2-1; D is uncertain. The V gene lost 4 bases and the J gene lost 5 bases, with 10 bases spanning the gap. This CDR3 has 13 amino acids. Germline V CDR1 and CDR2: SGHNT, YYREEE (reference sequence).

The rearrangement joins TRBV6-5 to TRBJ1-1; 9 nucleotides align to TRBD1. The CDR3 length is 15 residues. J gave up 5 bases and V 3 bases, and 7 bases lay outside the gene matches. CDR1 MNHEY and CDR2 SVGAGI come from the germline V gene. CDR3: CASSYYRQGGTEAFF. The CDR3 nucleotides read TGTGCCAGCAGTTATTATAGACAGGGGGGGACTGAAGCTTTCTTT.

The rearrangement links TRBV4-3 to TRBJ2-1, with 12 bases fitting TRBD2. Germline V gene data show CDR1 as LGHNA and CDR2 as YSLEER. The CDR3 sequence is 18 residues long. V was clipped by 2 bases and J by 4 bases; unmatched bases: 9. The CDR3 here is CASSQTHSSGGAYNEQFF. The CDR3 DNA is TGCGCCAGCAGCCAAACTCACTCTAGCGGGGGGGCGTACAATGAGCAGTTCTTC.